Listed here are 15 T cell receptor beta chains from one sample, sequenced in a study of OX40 agonist ivuxolimab in advanced cancers. To prepare the library, the immunoSEQ multiplex PCR assay was applied. The table comes from immuneACCESS by way of TCRdb, which keeps in-frame sequences with V and J called. Part of the clones is missing from these tables; in studies checked, under half for an unresolved V gene and the rest for unknown reasons. The sample table lists 55,000 to 80,000 clones, 70% to 90% of them with a count of one. The ten largest clones add up to approximately 0.25% of the sample. Specimen: CD4+ or CD8+ T cells sorted from blood, collected in a trial of the OX40 agonist ivuxolimab. Receptors were obtained from an adult with an advanced solid tumor such as melanoma, head and neck, liver or kidney cancer.

This clone was recorded once. V usage is TRBV15 and J usage is TRBJ1-3, with D maybe TRBD1 (5 bases). CDR1 is LNHNV, CDR2 YYDKDF, per germline (reference sequence). The V and J ends lost 0 bases and 2 bases respectively, with 8 bases between them. The CDR3 has 15 residues. The CDR3 region has the DNA TGTGCCACCAGCAGAGATGGGACGGCTGGAAACACCATATATTTT. This sequence encodes CATSRDGTAGNTIYF.

The V call is TRBV5-1, the J call TRBJ1-1, with 7 nucleotides matching TRBD1. There are 15 residues in the CDR3. Germline CDR1 reads SGHRS; CDR2 reads YFSETQ. With 6 bases clipped from V and 0 bases from J, the junction kept 8 bases outside the gene matches. The CDR3 nucleotides read TGCGCCAGCAAGATTAGGACAGGCCTGAACACTGAAGCTTTCTTT. This sequence encodes CASKIRTGLNTEAFF.

The rearrangement links TRBV6-1 to TRBJ2-5, with D perhaps matching TRBD2 (5 bases). The CDR3 is 13 amino acids. Germline V gives CDR1 MNHNS, CDR2 SASEGT. V lost 3 bases and J lost 4, with 9 bases in between. CDR3 sequence reads: CASSDAAGETQYF. Written as DNA, the CDR3 is TGTGCCAGCAGTGACGCTGCGGGAGAGACCCAGTACTTC.

CDR3 sequence (DNA): TGTGCCAGCAGCTTGGTCCAGGGGGCCACAGATACGCAGTATTTT. This translates into CASSLVQGATDTQYF. V and J are TRBV5-6 and TRBJ2-3, with 8 bases that match TRBD1. Trimming cost V 0 bases and J 2 bases; bases outside gene matches: 2. The CDR3 runs to 15 residues. CDR1 and CDR2 from the germline V gene are SGHDT and YYEEEE.

The chain combines TRBV6-5 with TRBJ1-1; D is undetermined. Germline CDR1 reads MNHEY; CDR2 reads SVGAGI. The V end was cut by 2 bases, the J end by 2 bases, with 9 bases between. The CDR3 totals 14 residues. This CDR3 is CASSYGRYNTEAFF. The CDR3 bases are TGTGCCAGCAGTTACGGACGGTATAACACTGAAGCTTTCTTT.

The V gene is TRBV7-3, the J gene TRBJ2-1, with a weak D call TRBD2 (7 bases). Trimming left V 5 bases short and J 7 bases short, with 27 bases between. Germline V gives CDR1 SGHTA, CDR2 FQGTGA. This CDR3 is 18 amino acids long. CDR3 DNA: TGTGCCAGCAGCCCCGGGTGGGGGGGCGGACTGGGGTATAATGAGCAGTTCTTC. Protein: CASSPGWGGGLGYNEQFF.

The chain carries TRBV27 and TRBJ2-7; D may be TRBD1 (6 bases). Looked up from germline, CDR1 is MNHEY and CDR2 is SMNVEV (reference sequence). The CDR3 is 14 residues long. The V end lost 4 bases, the J end lost 2 bases, and 12 bases lay between the germline ends. In DNA, the CDR3 is TGTGCCAGCAGTTCAAGGGGGAGAACCTACGAGCAGTACTTC. It is translated as CASSSRGRTYEQYF.

The chain recombines TRBV4-1 with TRBJ2-7; no clear D gene. The CDR3 loop spans 15 amino acids. Germline loops: CDR1 MGHRA, CDR2 YSYEKL. The V gene lost 0 bases and the J gene lost 3 bases, with 12 bases spanning the gap. The CDR3 spells CASSQDSSRLYEQYF. CDR3 nucleotides: TGCGCCAGCAGCCAAGATTCGAGTCGGCTCTACGAGCAGTACTTC.

This clone was found once. The CDR3 region has the DNA TGCGCCAGCAGCCAGATAGCGGGAGAATACAATGAGCAGTTCTTC. The encoded protein is CASSQIAGEYNEQFF. The V call is TRBV4-1, the J call TRBJ2-1, with 9 bases aligning to TRBD2. Germline CDR1 is MGHRA and CDR2 is YSYEKL. The CDR3 runs to 15 residues. Trimming took 3 bases from V and 4 from J; bases not matched to a gene: 4.

This sequence joins TRBV28 and TRBJ1-5, with 10 nucleotides matching TRBD1. This CDR3 is 18 amino acids long. V lost 3 bases, J lost 2 bases, and 10 bases stayed unmatched. The germline gives CDR1 MDHEN, CDR2 SYDVKM. Here the CDR3 reads CASSLPGTGVPGNQPQHF. The CDR3 coding sequence is TGTGCCAGCAGTTTGCCCGGGACAGGGGTGCCGGGCAATCAGCCCCAGCATTTT. The whole variable domain, filled in from reference TRBV28 and TRBJ1-5, reads DVKVTQSSRYLVKRTGEKVFLECVQDMDHENMFWYRQDPGLGLRLIYFSYDVKMKEKGDIPEGYSVSREKKERFSLILESASTNQTSMYLCASSLPGTGVPGNQPQHFGDGTRLSIL.

The rearrangement links TRBV5-4 to TRBJ1-2; TRBD1 matches at 9 bases. Germline values: CDR1 SGHNT, CDR2 YYREEE (reference sequence). V lost 6 bases to trimming and J lost 7 bases; unmatched junction nucleotides: 7. The CDR3 totals 13 residues. CDR3 loop: CASNKQGAGGYTF. In DNA, the CDR3 is TGTGCCAGCAACAAACAGGGGGCGGGTGGCTACACCTTC.

The rearrangement links TRBV14 to TRBJ1-2; the D is unclear. Looked up from germline, CDR1 is SGHDN and CDR2 is FVKESK. V shed 0 bases and J shed 7 bases, with 9 bases lying between them. The CDR3 is 13 amino acids. The CDR3 nucleotides are TGTGCCAGCAGCCAAGATCGGGCCTTTGGCTACACCTTC. As protein: CASSQDRAFGYTF.

This chain joins TRBV5-1 and TRBJ2-7; possibly TRBD1 for D (6 bases). This CDR3 comprises 15 residues. The germline gives CDR1 SGHRS, CDR2 YFSETQ. Deletions cut 0 bases from V and 5 bases from J, with 15 bases between. In nucleotides, the CDR3 is TGCGCCAGCAGCTTGGTGCCAGGGGTGTCTGACGAGCAGTACTTC. Translated: CASSLVPGVSDEQYF.

This clone appeared a single time. This chain uses TRBV6-5 with TRBJ1-3; D might be TRBD1 (5 bases). Per germline, CDR1 MNHEY and CDR2 SVGAGI. Trimming removed 6 bases from V and 4 bases from J, with 16 bases in between. CDR3 size: 15 residues. The CDR3 nucleotides are TGTGCCAGCAGACCCCCCGGGGCGCGGGGAAACACCATATATTTT. It codes for CASRPPGARGNTIYF.

The V gene is TRBV19, the J gene TRBJ2-7, with D uncertain. The CDR3 is 14 residues long. The germline gives CDR1 LNHDA, CDR2 SQIVND (reference sequence). The V end was cut by 7 bases, the J end by 4 bases, with 17 bases between. CDR3 coding DNA: TGTGCCAGTAAAAGTATTCCTGCCTCTTACGAGCAGTACTTC. It translates to CASKSIPASYEQYF.